This T cell receptor beta chain originates from a study of cytomegalovirus exposure and HLA in healthy donors. Study as a whole: Later analysis reported that the 110 or so validation repertoires shared the platform of the approximately 670 first-cohort repertoires. Study results and limitations: Among the CMV-associated chains, a few were confirmed in vitro as specific for CMV antigens. TCR clusters originating in the first cohort tended to co-occur in the 120 validation repertoires, according to a later analysis. It was approximately 150 TCR beta chains that were listed as cytomegalovirus-associated.

Produced via immunoSEQ multiplex PCR; TCRdb's table is partial and in-frame only. The sample holds about 330,000 clones, 86% seen once. In the case of this clone: What it recognizes is unknown.

The CDR3 contains 14 residues. Germline V lookup: CDR1 SEHNR, CDR2 FQNEAQ (reference sequence). V shed 1 base and J 3 bases; nucleotides not matched to a gene: 1. V gene TRBV7-9 combines with J gene TRBJ1-1, with 8 bases matching TRBD1. This clonotype was sampled from a woman under 30 in good health and CMV-seronegative. Input material: PBMCs. The CDR3 DNA follows: TGTGCCAGCAGCTTAGTACAGGGGGACACTGAAGCTTTCTTT. This gives the protein CASSLVQGDTEAFF.